This TCR beta chain was recorded in a study of regulatory T cells in long-lasting Graves disease. Time point defined: persistent/refractory GD, antithyroid drugs over 5 years with positive TRAb. PBMC-derived RNA was used for the TCR library. J lost 3 bases, V lost 5 bases, and 4 bases had no gene match. The CDR3 has 15 amino acids. With iRepertoire HTBI primers and Arm-PCR of CDR3 regions, TCR beta libraries were built. MiXCR, run by TCRdb on the multiplex PCR reads, gives a single entry per CDR3 protein. This sample has around 460,000 distinct CDR3 sequences, with 22% found just once. General study findings and limits: Persistent disease samples used TRBV28, TRBJ1-2 and TRBJ2-5 preferentially. Fewer public clonotypes were shared by new patients (roughly 910) than by persistent patients (about 3,000).

Many counts were recorded for this clonotype. Its antigen is still unknown. V usage is TRBV12-3 or TRBV12-4 and J usage is TRBJ2-5; TRBD2 matches 12 bases. The receptor was derived from a female donor with Graves disease. The specimen was peripheral blood mononuclear cells (PBMCs), collected when the disease was refractory, from a patient treated with antithyroid drugs. The CDR3 coding sequence is TGTGCCAGCAGTCAAGGACTAGCGGGGAAAGAGACCCAGTACTTC. Translated, it gives CASSQGLAGKETQYF.